The 22 T cell receptor beta chains reported below all come from one sample, sequenced in a study of cytomegalovirus exposure and HLA in healthy donors. Vbeta (60) and Jbeta (13) primers were used in the PCR. TCRdb's copy holds only in-frame clones and misses some; the assay was immunoSEQ multiplex PCR. The sample has some 200,000 clones, around four fifths seen once. Sequencing was performed on PBMCs. These receptors came from a woman aged 45-65 years in good health and CMV-seropositive.

The V gene is TRBV29-1, the J gene TRBJ2-7; no firm D call. CDR3 length: 12 amino acids. V was clipped by 7 bases and J by 5 bases, with 15 bases between them. Germline V lookup: CDR1 SQVTM, CDR2 ANQGSEA. For the CDR3, the DNA is TGCAGCGCCGGAGAGGATTGGAACGAGCAGTACTTC. Protein: CSAGEDWNEQYF.

About this clone itself: The same CDR3 also results from other DNA sequences found in this sample. This chain links TRBV27 with TRBJ1-5; TRBD1 aligns across 9 bases. Per germline, CDR1 MNHEY and CDR2 SMNVEV (reference sequence). This CDR3 is built from 13 residues. V lost 8 bases to trimming and J lost 3 bases; unmatched junction nucleotides: 2. CDR3 coding DNA: TGTGCCAGCCGGGACAGGGTCAATCAGCCCCAGCATTTT. Protein: CASRDRVNQPQHF.

The chain uses TRBV9 and TRBJ2-7; possible D gene TRBD1, 5 bases. The CDR3 length is 16 residues. Germline V gives CDR1 SGDLS, CDR2 YYNGEE. With 0 bases removed from V and 6 bases from J, the gap between germline ends came to 19 bases. The CDR3 DNA reads TGTGCCAGCAGCGTAGGAGGTACAGGCCCACCCCCCGAGCAGTACTTC. It specifies CASSVGGTGPPPEQYF.

The chain uses TRBV7-2 and TRBJ1-1; 7 bases map to TRBD1. Germline V gene sequence: CDR1 SGHTA, CDR2 FQGNSA. The CDR3 length is 15 residues. J was trimmed by 2 bases and V by 4 bases; bases with no gene match: 7. In DNA, the CDR3 is TGTGCCAGCAGCTCGAGACAGGGAATAAACACTGAAGCTTTCTTT. Amino acid sequence: CASSSRQGINTEAFF.

This clone showed up just once. The rearrangement links TRBV6-6 to TRBJ1-5; weak D call: TRBD1 (6 bases). CDR1 and CDR2 from the germline V gene are MNHNY and SVGAGI (reference sequence). The CDR3 runs 13 residues. Trimming took 4 bases from V and 2 from J, leaving 6 bases between them. The CDR3 region is CASSSGGNQPQHF. DNA for the CDR3: TGTGCCAGCAGTTCAGGGGGCAATCAGCCCCAGCATTTT.

This chain uses TRBV7-2 with TRBJ2-7, with a tentative D call TRBD1 (5 bases). This CDR3 comprises 15 residues. Germline V gene sequence: CDR1 SGHTA, CDR2 FQGNSA. Trimming cost V 5 bases and J 3 bases, with 17 bases left between them. This CDR3 is CASSVDSLLGYEQYF. The CDR3 coding sequence is TGTGCCAGCAGCGTCGACAGCCTTTTGGGCTACGAGCAGTACTTC.

The chain recombines TRBV7-3 with TRBJ2-2; no firm D call. V was trimmed by 1 base and J by 5 bases, leaving 5 bases between them. The CDR3 has 13 amino acids. Germline CDR1 SGHTA, CDR2 FQGTGA. CDR3 DNA sequence: TGTGCCAGCAGCTTAAGCGGAACCGGGGAGCTGTTTTTT. Its translation: CASSLSGTGELFF.

CDR3 loop: CASSYSDRVVTGELFF. DNA for the CDR3: TGTGCCAGCAGTTACTCGGACAGGGTAGTGACCGGGGAGCTGTTTTTT. The V and J genes are TRBV6-5 and TRBJ2-2, with 8 bases matching TRBD1. This CDR3 spans 16 amino acids. V was clipped by 0 bases and J by 5 bases; unmatched bases: 5. Germline CDR1 is MNHEY and CDR2 is SVGAGI.

The rearrangement uses TRBV5-1 and TRBJ1-5; TRBD1 agrees at 8 bases. This CDR3 has 16 residues. The V and J ends lost 5 bases and 4 bases, in that order; junction bases with no gene match: 11. CDR1 is SGHRS, CDR2 YFSETQ, per germline. The CDR3 nucleotides are TGCGCCAGCAGTCCTTTAGGACAGGGAGGAAATCAGCCCCAGCATTTT. Translation gives CASSPLGQGGNQPQHF.

The V call is TRBV19, the J call TRBJ1-6; D is uncertain. V shed 6 bases and J shed 8 bases, with 11 bases lying between them. This CDR3 has 13 amino acids. The germline gives CDR1 LNHDA, CDR2 SQIVND (reference sequence). CDR3 coding DNA: TGTGCCAGTAGCCCTCCCCAGGATTCACCCCTCCACTTT. It encodes CASSPPQDSPLHF.

The chain employs TRBV11-2 and TRBJ2-7, with D perhaps TRBD2 (5 bases). V was pared by 5 bases and J by 6 bases, with 20 bases between. The CDR3 totals 15 residues. Germline V gene sequence: CDR1 SGHAT, CDR2 FQNNGV. The CDR3 DNA sequence: TGTGCCAGCAGCCCGGTGGGTTTGGCGACTATCGAGCAGTACTTC. Protein product: CASSPVGLATIEQYF. Combining the CDR3 with reference TRBV11-2 and TRBJ2-7 gives the whole variable domain EAGVAQSPRYKIIEKRQSVAFWCNPISGHATLYWYQQILGQGPKLLIQFQNNGVVDDSQLPKDRFSAERLKGVDSTLKIQPAKLEDSAVYLCASSPVGLATIEQYFGPGTRLTVT.

This chain uses TRBV15 with TRBJ1-1, with D tentatively TRBD1 (6 bases). V was clipped by 1 base and J by 11 bases, with 14 bases between them. CDR3 size: 13 residues. CDR1 is LNHNV, CDR2 YYDKDF, per germline (reference sequence). CDR3 in DNA: TGTGCCACCAGCAGAGCACCAGGGGAAACGGCTTTCTTT. This gives the protein CATSRAPGETAFF.

A note on this clone: At the DNA level, this CDR3 is encoded by other sequences in the same sample as well. The chain carries TRBV13 and TRBJ2-1, with 11 bases matching TRBD2. Looked up from germline, CDR1 is PRHDT and CDR2 is FYEKMQ (reference sequence). The CDR3 extends over 16 amino acids. V lost 8 bases, J lost 4 bases, and 10 bases stayed unmatched. Written as DNA, the CDR3 is TGTGCCAGCTCCCTCCTCGGGACTAGCGGTTACAATGAGCAGTTCTTC. Translation gives CASSLLGTSGYNEQFF.

V and J are TRBV29-1 and TRBJ1-6; 10 positions match TRBD1. CDR1 is SQVTM, CDR2 ANQGSEA, per germline. J gave up 7 bases and V 4 bases, and 1 base lay outside the gene matches. The CDR3 totals 13 residues. Here the CDR3 DNA reads TGCAGCGTTGGACAGGGGGCGAATTCACCCCTCCACTTT. It encodes CSVGQGANSPLHF.

The CDR3 region has the DNA TGTGCCAGCAGCCGACCGGGGCCGGGGGCCCAGTACTTC. This gives the protein CASSRPGPGAQYF. The chain is built from TRBV28 and TRBJ2-5; tentative D call: TRBD2 (6 bases). The CDR3 is 13 amino acids. Germline assignment: CDR1 MDHEN and CDR2 SYDVKM. Between the trimmed V and J ends, which lost 6 bases and 9 bases, there was a span of 17 bases.

This clone was recorded once. The chain has TRBV10-3 and TRBJ1-1; 10 bases line up with TRBD1. The CDR3 loop spans 15 amino acids. The J segment lost 0 bases and the V segment lost 6 bases, leaving 4 bases of the junction unmatched. Germline V gene sequence: CDR1 ENHRY, CDR2 SYGVKD. This CDR3 reads CAISDGQGVNTEAFF. CDR3 nucleotide sequence: TGTGCCATCAGCGACGGACAGGGGGTGAACACTGAAGCTTTCTTT.

This chain links TRBV18 with TRBJ2-3, with TRBD1 as a possible D gene (5 bases). Germline CDR1 reads KGHSH; CDR2 reads LQKENI. Between the trimmed V and J ends, which lost 1 base and 1 base, there was a span of 6 bases. The CDR3 runs to 14 residues. The CDR3 reads CASSPQQGTDTQYF. Here the CDR3 DNA reads TGTGCCAGCTCACCACAACAGGGCACAGATACGCAGTATTTT.

The J gene is TRBJ2-7, the V gene TRBV29-1; D may be TRBD1 (6 bases). CDR1 is SQVTM, CDR2 ANQGSEA, per germline. The CDR3 extends over 11 amino acids. The V end lost 6 bases, the J end lost 7 bases, and 13 bases lay between the germline ends. The CDR3 spells CSVRQVGEQYF. As DNA, the CDR3 is TGCAGCGTACGACAGGTGGGGGAGCAGTACTTC.

The J gene is TRBJ1-1, the V gene TRBV10-3; 7 bases map to TRBD1. Germline lookup yields CDR1 ENHRY and CDR2 SYGVKD. CDR3 length: 14 residues. J gave up 0 bases and V 6 bases, and 4 bases lay outside the gene matches. DNA for the CDR3: TGTGCCATCAGCGCGGGACAGATGAACACTGAAGCTTTCTTT. Protein sequence: CAISAGQMNTEAFF.

The chain carries TRBV25-1 and TRBJ1-2; D is unclear. CDR3 length equals 14 residues. Germline V lookup: CDR1 MGHDK, CDR2 SYGVNS. The germline V and J ends were trimmed by 0 bases and 3 bases, with 8 bases remaining between them. Here the CDR3 DNA reads TGTGCCAGCAGTGAATATAGCAGCCACTATGGCTACACCTTC. Protein sequence: CASSEYSSHYGYTF.

The genes are TRBV30 and TRBJ2-7; 7 bases line up with TRBD2. Germline-derived CDR1 and CDR2 are GTSNPN and SVGIG (reference sequence). J was trimmed by 7 bases and V by 0 bases; bases with no gene match: 9. This CDR3 is built from 14 residues. CDR3 coding DNA: TGTGCCTGGAGTGTAGATATGCGGGGAGGGGAGCAGTACTTC. Translating gives CAWSVDMRGGEQYF. Based on the CDR3 plus reference TRBV30 and TRBJ2-7, the full variable domain is SQTIHQWPATLVQPVGSPLSLECTVEGTSNPNLYWYRQAAGRGLQLLFYSVGIGQISSEVPQNLSASRPQDRQFILSSKKLLLSDSGFYLCAWSVDMRGGEQYFGPGTRLTVT.

The chain has TRBV12-2 and TRBJ2-3; TRBD1, the table's D call, was not compared with the DNA. TRBV12-2 is termed a pseudogene. The CDR3 is 14 residues long. CDR3 nucleotide sequence: TGTGCAAGTCGCTCCGGGGACAGCTCAGATACGCAGTATTTT. This encodes CASRSGDSSDTQYF.